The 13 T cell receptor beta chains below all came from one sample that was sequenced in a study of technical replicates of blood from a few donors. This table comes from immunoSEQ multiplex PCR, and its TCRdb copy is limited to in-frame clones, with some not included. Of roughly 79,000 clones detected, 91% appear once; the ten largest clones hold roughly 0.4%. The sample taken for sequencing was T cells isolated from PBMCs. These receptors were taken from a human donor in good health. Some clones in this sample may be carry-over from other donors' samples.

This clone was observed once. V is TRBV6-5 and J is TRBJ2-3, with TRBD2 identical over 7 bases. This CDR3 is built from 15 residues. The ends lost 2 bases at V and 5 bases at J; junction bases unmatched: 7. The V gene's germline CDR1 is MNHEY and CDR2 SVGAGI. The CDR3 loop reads CASSYRSGKRDTQYF. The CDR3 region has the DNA TGTGCCAGCAGTTACCGCAGCGGGAAGAGAGATACGCAGTATTTT.

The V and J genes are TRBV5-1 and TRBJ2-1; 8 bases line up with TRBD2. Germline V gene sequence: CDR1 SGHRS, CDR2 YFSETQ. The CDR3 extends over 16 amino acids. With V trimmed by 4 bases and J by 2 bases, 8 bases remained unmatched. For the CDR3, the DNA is TGCGCCAGCAGCCGGGGGGGGAGCGCCGCCTACAATGAGCAGTTCTTC. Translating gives CASSRGGSAAYNEQFF.

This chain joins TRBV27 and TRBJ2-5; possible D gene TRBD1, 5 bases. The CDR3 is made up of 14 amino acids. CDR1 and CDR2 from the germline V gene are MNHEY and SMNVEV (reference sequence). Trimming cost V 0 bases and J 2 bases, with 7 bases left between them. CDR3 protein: CASSLSDRQETQYF. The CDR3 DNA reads TGTGCCAGCAGTTTATCTGACAGACAAGAGACCCAGTACTTC.

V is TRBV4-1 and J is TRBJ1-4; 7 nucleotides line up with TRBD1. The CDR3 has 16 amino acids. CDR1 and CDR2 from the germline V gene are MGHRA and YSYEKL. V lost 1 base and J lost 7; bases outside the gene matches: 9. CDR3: CASSQANRGRFEKLFF. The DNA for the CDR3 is TGCGCCAGCAGCCAAGCGAATAGGGGGCGGTTTGAAAAACTGTTTTTT.

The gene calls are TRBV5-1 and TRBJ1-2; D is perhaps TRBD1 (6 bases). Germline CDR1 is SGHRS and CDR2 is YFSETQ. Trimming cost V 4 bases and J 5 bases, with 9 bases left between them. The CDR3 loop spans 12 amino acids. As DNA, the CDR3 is TGCGCCAGCAGCCTGACAGGATATGGCTACACCTTC. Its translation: CASSLTGYGYTF.

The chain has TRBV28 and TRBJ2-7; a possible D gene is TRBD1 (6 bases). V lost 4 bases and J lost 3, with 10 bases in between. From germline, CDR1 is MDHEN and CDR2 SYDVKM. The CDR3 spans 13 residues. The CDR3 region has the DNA TGTGCCAGCAGTTCCACAGGGTTCTACGAGCAGTACTTC. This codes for CASSSTGFYEQYF.

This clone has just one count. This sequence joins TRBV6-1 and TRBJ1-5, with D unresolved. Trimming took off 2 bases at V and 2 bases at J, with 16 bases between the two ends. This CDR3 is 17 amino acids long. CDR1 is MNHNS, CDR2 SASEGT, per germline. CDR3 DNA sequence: TGTGCCAGCAGTGAATACCCGGGAGTCTACGGCAATCAGCCCCAGCATTTT. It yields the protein CASSEYPGVYGNQPQHF.

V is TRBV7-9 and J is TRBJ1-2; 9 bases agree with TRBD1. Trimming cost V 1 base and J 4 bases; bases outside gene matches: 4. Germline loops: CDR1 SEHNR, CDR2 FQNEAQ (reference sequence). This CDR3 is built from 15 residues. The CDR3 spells CASSLGRQGGYGYTF. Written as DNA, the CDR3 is TGTGCCAGCAGCTTAGGGAGACAGGGGGGCTATGGCTACACCTTC.

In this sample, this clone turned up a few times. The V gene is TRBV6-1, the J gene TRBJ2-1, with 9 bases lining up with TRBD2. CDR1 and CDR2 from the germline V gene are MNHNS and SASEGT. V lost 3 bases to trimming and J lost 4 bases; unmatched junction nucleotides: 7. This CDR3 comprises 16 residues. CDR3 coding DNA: TGTGCCAGCAGTGAGGGTAGCGGGAGCGATTACAATGAGCAGTTCTTC. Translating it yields CASSEGSGSDYNEQFF.

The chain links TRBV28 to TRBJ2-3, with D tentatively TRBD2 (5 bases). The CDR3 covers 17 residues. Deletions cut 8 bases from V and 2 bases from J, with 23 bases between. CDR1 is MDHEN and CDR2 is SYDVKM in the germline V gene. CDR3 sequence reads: CASSTPYGLAFTDTQYF. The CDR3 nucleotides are TGTGCCAGCTCAACCCCTTATGGGCTAGCATTCACAGATACGCAGTATTTT.

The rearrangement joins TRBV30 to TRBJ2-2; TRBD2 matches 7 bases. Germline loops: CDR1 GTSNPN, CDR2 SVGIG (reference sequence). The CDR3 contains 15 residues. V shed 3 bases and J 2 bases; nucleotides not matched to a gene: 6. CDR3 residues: CAWRLAEKNTGELFF. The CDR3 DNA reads TGTGCCTGGAGGCTAGCGGAAAAAAACACCGGGGAGCTGTTTTTT.

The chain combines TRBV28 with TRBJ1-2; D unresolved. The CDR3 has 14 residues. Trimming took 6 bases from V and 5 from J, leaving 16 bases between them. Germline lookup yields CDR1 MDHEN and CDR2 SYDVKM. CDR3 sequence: CASSSPGSWYGYTF. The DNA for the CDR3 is TGTGCCAGCAGCTCCCCCGGGTCTTGGTATGGCTACACCTTC.

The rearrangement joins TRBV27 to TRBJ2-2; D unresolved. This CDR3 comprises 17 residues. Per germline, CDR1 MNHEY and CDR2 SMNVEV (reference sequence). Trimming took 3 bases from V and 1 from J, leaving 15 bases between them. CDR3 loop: CASSFIPGTKNTGELFF. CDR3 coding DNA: TGTGCCAGCAGTTTCATACCCGGTACTAAGAACACCGGGGAGCTGTTTTTT.